Below are 20 T cell receptor beta chains sequenced from a single sample in a study of T cells in Graves' hyperthyroidism and ophthalmopathy. Using RNA transcripts as the source, TCR beta CDR3 regions were amplified. Initially, a first-round RT-PCR of the TCR CDR3 employed the HTBI primer set. TCRdb re-analysed the multiplex PCR reads in MiXCR, keeping a single row per CDR3 protein. The sample records 800,000 or so distinct CDR3 sequences, around 38% being singletons. Sequencing input: blood. Receptors were obtained from a man aged 18-30 years with Graves' hyperthyroidism.

The chain uses TRBV4-1 and TRBJ1-5, with D perhaps matching TRBD1 (6 bases). The germline gives CDR1 MGHRA, CDR2 YSYEKL. V was cut by 0 bases and J by 2 bases, with 11 bases left in between. CDR3 length: 16 residues. CDR3 nucleotides: TGCGCCAGCAGCCAAGATGCGACAGGAGGCAATCAGCCCCAGCATTTT. As protein: CASSQDATGGNQPQHF.

The chain employs TRBV25-1 and TRBJ1-4; 8 positions agree with TRBD1. Germline-derived CDR1 and CDR2 are MGHDK and SYGVNS. The CDR3 is 16 amino acids. J was trimmed by 5 bases and V by 4 bases; bases with no gene match: 9. CDR3 region: CASSALTDRANEKLFF. For the CDR3, the DNA is TGTGCCAGCAGTGCCCTTACGGACAGGGCGAATGAAAAACTGTTTTTT. The variable domain in full, completed from reference TRBV25-1 and TRBJ1-4, reads EADIYQTPRYLVIGTGKKITLECSQTMGHDKMYWYQQDPGMELHLIHYSYGVNSTEKGDLSSESTVSRIRTEHFPLTLESARPSHTSQYLCASSALTDRANEKLFFGSGTQLSVL.

This clonotype was seen many times. The chain is built from TRBV7-2 and TRBJ1-5, with D unclear. The germline CDR1 and CDR2 sequences are SGHTA and FQGNSA. Trimming left V 1 base short and J 4 bases short, with 8 bases between. CDR3 length: 14 residues. CDR3 sequence: CASSLEWENQPQHF. The CDR3 region has the DNA TGTGCCAGCAGCTTAGAGTGGGAGAATCAGCCCCAGCATTTT.

V is TRBV7-3 and J is TRBJ2-2, with 7 nucleotides matching TRBD1. This CDR3 has 15 amino acids. CDR1 is SGHTA and CDR2 is FQGTGA in the germline V gene. V shed 5 bases and J 8 bases; nucleotides not matched to a gene: 11. CDR3 in amino acids: CASSPDRANWGELFF. DNA of the CDR3: TGTGCCAGCAGCCCCGACAGGGCAAACTGGGGGGAGCTGTTTTTT. The complete variable domain, with remaining parts taken from reference TRBV7-3 and TRBJ2-2, reads GAGVSQTPSNKVTEKGKYVELRCDPISGHTALYWYRQSLGQGPEFLIYFQGTGAADDSGLPNDRFFAVRPEGSVSTLKIQRTERGDSAVYLCASSPDRANWGELFFGEGSRLTVL.

In this sample, this clonotype turned up many times. The chain uses TRBV7-9 and TRBJ1-2; no clear D. CDR1 SEHNR and CDR2 FQNEAQ come from the germline V gene (reference sequence). The CDR3 consists of 11 residues. This CDR3 is CGTLTDYGYTF. CDR3 bases: TGTGGGACCCTTACCGACTATGGCTACACCTTC.

There are many counts of this clonotype. The rearrangement links TRBV2 to TRBJ1-2; the D gene is possibly TRBD1 (5 bases). The CDR3 consists of 13 residues. Deletions cut 4 bases from V and 7 bases from J, with 13 bases between. Looked up from germline, CDR1 is SNHLY and CDR2 is FYNNEI. The CDR3 reads CASSGIGGSGYTF. The CDR3, as DNA: TGTGCCAGCAGTGGAATCGGGGGGTCTGGCTACACCTTC.

As to this clonotype: An end of the junction differs from the germline gene, which may be a read error. J is TRBJ2-7 and V is TRBV7-3, with a weak D call TRBD2 (5 bases). Germline loops: CDR1 SGHTA, CDR2 FQGTGA. This CDR3 spans 16 amino acids. In DNA, the CDR3 is TGCGCCAGCAGCCAAGGAGTAGAGGACTTCCTCAACGAGCAGTACTTC. Its translation is CASSQGVEDFLNEQYF.

The rearrangement uses TRBV12-3 or TRBV12-4 and TRBJ1-4; TRBD1 agrees at 8 bases. The CDR3 runs 14 residues. With 6 bases clipped from V and 7 bases from J, the junction kept 7 bases outside the gene matches. The CDR3 is CASRVQGAGEKLFF. As DNA, the CDR3 is TGTGCCAGCAGGGTTCAGGGGGCCGGTGAAAAACTGTTTTTT.

This clonotype occurred many times. This sequence joins TRBV19 and TRBJ1-1; D remains ambiguous. V was cut by 7 bases and J by 2 bases, with 5 bases left in between. CDR3 length: 11 residues. Germline V gives CDR1 LNHDA, CDR2 SQIVND (reference sequence). CDR3 DNA sequence: TGTGCCAGTAAAACTAACACTGAAGCTTTCTTT. This codes for CASKTNTEAFF.

This clonotype was counted only a few times. The V gene is TRBV5-1, the J gene TRBJ1-5; TRBD1 matches at 11 bases. The ends lost 4 bases at V and 3 bases at J; junction bases unmatched: 6. This CDR3 region has 16 residues. Per germline, CDR1 SGHRS and CDR2 YFSETQ. CDR3 DNA: TGCGCCAGCAGCACTGGGACAGGGGGTTCCAATCAGCCCCAGCATTTT. This gives the protein CASSTGTGGSNQPQHF.

This clonotype was counted a few times. The rearrangement uses TRBV12-3 or TRBV12-4 and TRBJ1-2; TRBD1 is a possible D gene (6 bases). CDR3 length: 15 amino acids. Trimming cost V 5 bases and J 1 base, with 14 bases left between them. This CDR3 is CASSLRGRGNYGYTF. CDR3 nucleotides: TGTGCCAGCAGTCTCAGGGGTAGGGGTAACTATGGCTACACCTTC.

This clonotype was counted between two and nine times. The chain carries TRBV10-2 and TRBJ1-5, with D maybe TRBD1 (5 bases). Germline CDR1 is WSHSY and CDR2 is SAAADI. V lost 4 bases, J lost 1 base, and 11 bases lay in between. CDR3 length: 15 amino acids. In nucleotides, the CDR3 is TGCGCCAGCAGTGGTAAAGGGGTGAGCAATCAGCCCCAGCATTTT. It encodes CASSGKGVSNQPQHF.

This clonotype was counted only a few times. This rearrangement joins TRBV13 to TRBJ2-5; a possible D gene is TRBD2 (5 bases). The CDR3 contains 13 residues. Trimming removed 2 bases at V and 7 bases at J, with 11 bases between. Germline lookup yields CDR1 PRHDT and CDR2 FYEKMQ (reference sequence). This CDR3 reads CASSLRGRGTQYF. The CDR3 region has the DNA TGTGCCAGCAGCTTACGCGGACGGGGGACCCAGTACTTC.

There are many counts of this clonotype. The chain combines TRBV20-1 with TRBJ1-2; TRBD1 aligns across 7 bases. CDR3 length equals 13 residues. Germline V CDR1 and CDR2: DFQATT, SNEGSKA (reference sequence). Trimming took 2 bases from V and 0 from J; bases not matched to a gene: 0. The CDR3 loop reads CSARQGANYGYTF. The CDR3 coding sequence is TGCAGTGCTAGACAGGGGGCTAACTATGGCTACACCTTC.

This chain joins TRBV5-1 and TRBJ2-2; tentative D call: TRBD1 (5 bases). V dropped 1 base and J dropped 4 bases, with 11 bases sitting between them. This CDR3 comprises 15 residues. The germline CDR1 and CDR2 sequences are SGHRS and YFSETQ. The CDR3 spells CASSLLSGFTGELFF. CDR3 DNA sequence: TGCGCCAGCAGCTTGCTGTCAGGGTTCACCGGGGAGCTGTTTTTT.

This clonotype has just a few counts. V is TRBV12-3 or TRBV12-4 and J is TRBJ2-7; no firm D call. V was trimmed by 3 bases and J by 6 bases, leaving 12 bases between them. CDR3 length: 13 amino acids. This CDR3 reads CASSFWVPGEQYF. Written as DNA, the CDR3 is TGTGCCAGCAGTTTTTGGGTTCCTGGCGAGCAGTACTTC.

With respect to this clonotype: The junction does not match germline at one end; this may be a read error. This chain joins TRBV10-3 and TRBJ1-6, with D maybe TRBD1 (6 bases). CDR3 length: 16 amino acids. The germline CDR1 and CDR2 sequences are ENHRY and SYGVKD. The CDR3 nucleotides are TGTGCCAGCAGTGAATTCAGGGGAGGGGCCCATTCACCCCTCCACTTT. Amino acids: CASSEFRGGAHSPLHF.

This clonotype came up a few times. This sequence joins TRBV7-2 and TRBJ1-5, with D perhaps matching TRBD1 (5 bases). CDR3 length: 15 residues. Germline CDR1 reads SGHTA; CDR2 reads FQGNSA. Trimming pared 3 bases from V and 6 bases from J, leaving 15 bases between. The CDR3 is CASSLAGGVGQPQHF. In nucleotides, the CDR3 is TGTGCCAGCAGCTTGGCGGGGGGGGTGGGTCAGCCCCAGCATTTT.

The rearrangement links TRBV2 to TRBJ1-6, with D perhaps matching TRBD1 (5 bases). The CDR3 contains 14 residues. Germline V gene sequence: CDR1 SNHLY, CDR2 FYNNEI. V was pared by 6 bases and J by 8 bases, with 14 bases between. The DNA for the CDR3 is TGTGCCAGCAGCCTTCGGGGGTGGGATTCACCCCTCCACTTT. As protein: CASSLRGWDSPLHF.

This clonotype was counted ten times or more. The CDR3 end shows no conserved phenylalanine or tryptophan, and so a read error is likely. No DNA is shown, since the ends of the CDR3 on it are uncertain; the CDR3 is the one TCRdb lists. The rearrangement uses TRBV2 and TRBJ1-1; the DNA was not compared with TRBD1, the D call given in the table. The germline V gene has CDR1 SNHLY and CDR2 FYNNEI. The CDR3 length equals 12 residues, ends included. CDR3 region: CASNEGESVLFS.